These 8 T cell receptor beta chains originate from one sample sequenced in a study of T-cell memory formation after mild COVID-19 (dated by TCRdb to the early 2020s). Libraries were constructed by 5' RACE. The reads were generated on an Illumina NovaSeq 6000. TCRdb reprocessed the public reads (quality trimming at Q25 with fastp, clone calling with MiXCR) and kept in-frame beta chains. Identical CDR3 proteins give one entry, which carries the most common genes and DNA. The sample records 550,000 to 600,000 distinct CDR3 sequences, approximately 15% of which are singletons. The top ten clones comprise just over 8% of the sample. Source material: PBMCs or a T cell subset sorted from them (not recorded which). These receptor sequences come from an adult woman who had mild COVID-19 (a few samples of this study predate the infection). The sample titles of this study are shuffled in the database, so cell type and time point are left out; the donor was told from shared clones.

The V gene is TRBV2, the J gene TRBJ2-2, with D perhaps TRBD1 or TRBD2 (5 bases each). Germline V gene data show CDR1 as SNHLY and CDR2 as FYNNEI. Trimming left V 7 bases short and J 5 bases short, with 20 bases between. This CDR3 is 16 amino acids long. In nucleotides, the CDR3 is TGTGCCAGCACTGATGATCGTGGGGGTATAACCGGGGAGCTGTTTTTT. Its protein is CASTDDRGGITGELFF.

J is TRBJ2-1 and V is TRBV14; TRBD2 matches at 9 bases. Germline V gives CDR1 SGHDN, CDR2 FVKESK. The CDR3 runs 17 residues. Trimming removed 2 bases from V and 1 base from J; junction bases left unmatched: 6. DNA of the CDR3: TGTGCCAGCAGCCAAAGGGGCACTAGCGGGTCCTACAATGAGCAGTTCTTC. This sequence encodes CASSQRGTSGSYNEQFF.

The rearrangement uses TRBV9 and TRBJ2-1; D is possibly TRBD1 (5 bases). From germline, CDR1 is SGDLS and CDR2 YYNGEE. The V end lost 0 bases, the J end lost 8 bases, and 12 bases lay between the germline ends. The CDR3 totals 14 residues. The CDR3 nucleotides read TGTGCCAGCAGCGTAGCTCGGCAGGGTTATGAGCAGTTCTTC. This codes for CASSVARQGYEQFF.

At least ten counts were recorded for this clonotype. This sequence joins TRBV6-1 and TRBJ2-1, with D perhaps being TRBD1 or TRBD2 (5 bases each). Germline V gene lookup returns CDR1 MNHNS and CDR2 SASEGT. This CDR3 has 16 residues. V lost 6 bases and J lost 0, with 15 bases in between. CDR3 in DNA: TGTGCCAGCAGCGCTACTAGACAGATCTCCTACAATGAGCAGTTCTTC. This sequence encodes CASSATRQISYNEQFF.

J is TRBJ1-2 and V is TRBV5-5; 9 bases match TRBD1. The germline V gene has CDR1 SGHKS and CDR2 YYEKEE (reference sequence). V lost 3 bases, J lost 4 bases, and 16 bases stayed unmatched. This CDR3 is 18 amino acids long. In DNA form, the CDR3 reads TGTGCCAGCAGCTACACACCGGGACAGGGCGTTACAGGCTATGGCTACACCTTC. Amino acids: CASSYTPGQGVTGYGYTF.

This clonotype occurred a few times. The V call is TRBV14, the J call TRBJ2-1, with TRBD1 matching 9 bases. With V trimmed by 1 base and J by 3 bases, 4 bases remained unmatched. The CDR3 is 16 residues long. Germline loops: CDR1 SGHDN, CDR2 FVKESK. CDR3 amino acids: CASSQAGTGSYNEQFF. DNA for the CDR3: TGTGCCAGCAGCCAAGCCGGGACAGGGAGCTACAATGAGCAGTTCTTC.

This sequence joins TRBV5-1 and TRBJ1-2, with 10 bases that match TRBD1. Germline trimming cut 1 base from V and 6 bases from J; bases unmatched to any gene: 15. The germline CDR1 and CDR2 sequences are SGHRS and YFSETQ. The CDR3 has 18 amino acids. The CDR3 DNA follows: TGCGCCAGCAGCTTGACCGGGACAGGGGCAGGAGGGGGCCATGGCTACACCTTC. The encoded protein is CASSLTGTGAGGGHGYTF.

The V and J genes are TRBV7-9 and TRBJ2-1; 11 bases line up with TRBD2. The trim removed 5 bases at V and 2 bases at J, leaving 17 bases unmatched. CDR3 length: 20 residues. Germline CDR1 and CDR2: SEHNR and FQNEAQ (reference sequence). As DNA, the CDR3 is TGTGCCAGCAGCCCCCTGGAGGGACTAGCGGCAGTTCTAACCTACAATGAGCAGTTCTTC. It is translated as CASSPLEGLAAVLTYNEQFF.